This T cell receptor beta chain was captured by sequencing in a study of T cell responses to AZD1222 COVID-19 vaccine. Method: immunoSEQ multiplex PCR; TCRdb's copy keeps in-frame clones and lacks some. The table lists under 140,000 clones, over 75% of them singletons. Germline values: CDR1 SEHNR, CDR2 FQNEAQ (reference sequence). The CDR3 loop spans 13 amino acids. Turning to this clone: The junction differs from germline at one of its ends, possibly a read error.

The J gene is TRBJ2-7, the V gene TRBV7-9; 8 bases fit TRBD2. The sample was peripheral blood, taken on day 0 of AZD1222 vaccination. The clonotype was recovered from an adult in good health. CDR3 sequence: CASSDGASGHPLF. Written as DNA, the CDR3 is TGTGCCAGCAGCGATGGGGCTAGCGGGCATCCTTTATTC. Full variable domain (outside the CDR3, taken from reference TRBV7-9 and TRBJ2-7): DTGVSQNPRHKITKRGQNVTFRCDPISEHNRLYWYRQTLGQGPEFLTYFQNEAQLEKSRLLSDRFSAERPKGSFSTLEIQRTEQGDSAMYLCASSDGASGHPLFGPGTRLTVT.